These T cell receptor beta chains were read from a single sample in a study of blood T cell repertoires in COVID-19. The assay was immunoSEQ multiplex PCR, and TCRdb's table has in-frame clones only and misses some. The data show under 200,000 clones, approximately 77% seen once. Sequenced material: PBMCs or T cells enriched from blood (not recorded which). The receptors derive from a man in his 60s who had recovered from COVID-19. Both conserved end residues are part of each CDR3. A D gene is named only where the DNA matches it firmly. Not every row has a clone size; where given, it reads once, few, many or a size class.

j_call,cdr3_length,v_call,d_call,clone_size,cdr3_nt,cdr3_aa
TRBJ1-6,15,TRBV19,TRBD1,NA,TGTGCCAGTACCGCCGGGACAGCCTATAATTCACCCCTCCACTTT,CASTAGTAYNSPLHF
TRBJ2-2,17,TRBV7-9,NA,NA,TGTGCCAGCAGCTTAGCCCGGGTCCTGCTGGGGCCCGGGGAGCTGTTTTTT,CASSLARVLLGPGELFF
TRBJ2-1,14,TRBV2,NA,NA,TGTGCCAGCAGTGAAGGGTCGGGCGGGAATGAGCAGTTCTTC,CASSEGSGGNEQFF
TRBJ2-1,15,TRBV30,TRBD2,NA,TGTGCCTGGAGTGTAGGCCTAGCGGGGAGGCGGGAGCAGTTCTTC,CAWSVGLAGRREQFF
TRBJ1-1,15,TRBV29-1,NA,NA,TGCAGCGTAAATTCGTGGGGCGGCGAGAACACTGAAGCTTTCTTT,CSVNSWGGENTEAFF
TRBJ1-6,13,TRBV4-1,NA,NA,TGCGCCAGCAGCCAAGATCTCTATTCACCCCTCCACTTT,CASSQDLYSPLHF
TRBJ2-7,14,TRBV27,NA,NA,TGTGCCAGCAGTTTGTACAGGAGCTCCTACGAGCAGTACTTC,CASSLYRSSYEQYF
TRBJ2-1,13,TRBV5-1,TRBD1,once,TGCGCCAGCACAACAGGGGGCTTCAATGAGCAGTTCTTC,CASTTGGFNEQFF
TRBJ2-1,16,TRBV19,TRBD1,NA,TGTGCCAGTAGCCGGTCCCACAGGGGGGATAGGAATGAGCAGTTCTTC,CASSRSHRGDRNEQFF
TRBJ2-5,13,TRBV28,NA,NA,TGTGCCAGCGGGGCGGCCCGGCGAGAGACCCAGTACTTC,CASGAARRETQYF
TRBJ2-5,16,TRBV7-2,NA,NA,TGTGCCAGCAGTTTTACCTCTACCCCGGCGGCAGAGACCCAGTACTTC,CASSFTSTPAAETQYF
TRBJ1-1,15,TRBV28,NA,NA,TGTGCCAGCAGTATTCTGGCAGGCGTGAACACTGAAGCTTTCTTT,CASSILAGVNTEAFF
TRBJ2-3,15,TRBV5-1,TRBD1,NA,TGCGCCAGCAGCTTGTCAGGGGGTGGCACAGATACGCAGTATTTT,CASSLSGGGTDTQYF
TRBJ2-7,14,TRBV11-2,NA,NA,TGTGCCAGCAGCTTTGGCAGGGCTTCCTACGAGCAGTACTTC,CASSFGRASYEQYF
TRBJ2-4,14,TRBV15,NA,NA,TGTGCCACCAGCAGAGATTCCGGTAGGGGCATTCAGTACTTC,CATSRDSGRGIQYF
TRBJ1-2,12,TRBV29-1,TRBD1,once,TGCAGCGCCGCAGGGGGCAACTATGGCTACACCTTC,CSAAGGNYGYTF
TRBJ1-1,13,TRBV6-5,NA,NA,TGTGCCAGCAGTTACTCGGCTGACACTGAAGCTTTCTTT,CASSYSADTEAFF
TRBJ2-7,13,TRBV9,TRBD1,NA,TGTGCCAGCAGCTTCGGACAGGGCTACGAGCAGTACTTC,CASSFGQGYEQYF
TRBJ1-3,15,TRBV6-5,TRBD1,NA,TGTGCCAGCTCAAGACAGGGCCTCTCTGGAAACACCATATATTTT,CASSRQGLSGNTIYF
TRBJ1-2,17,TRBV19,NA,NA,TGTGCCAGTAGTATCAACGGGGACGGACCGTTATTCAGAGGGGGCACCTTC,CASSINGDGPLFRGGTF
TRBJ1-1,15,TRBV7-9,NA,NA,TGTGCCAGCAGCTTAGCGAGGATTAGGAACACTGAAGCTTTCTTT,CASSLARIRNTEAFF
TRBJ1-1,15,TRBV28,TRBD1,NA,TGTGCCAGCAGCTCCCTGGACAGGGGGTTCACTGAAGCTTTCTTT,CASSSLDRGFTEAFF
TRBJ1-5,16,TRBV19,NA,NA,TGTGCCAGTAGTATACGGGGGGGCGCGGGCAATCAGCCCCAGCATTTT,CASSIRGGAGNQPQHF
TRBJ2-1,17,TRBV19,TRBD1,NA,TGTGCCACCTCCCTCCACGGGACAGGGGTCCGCGGGAGGAAGCAGTTCTTC,CATSLHGTGVRGRKQFF
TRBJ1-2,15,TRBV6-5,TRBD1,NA,TGTGCCAGCATGATGGACAGGGACCCTTACTATGGCTACACCTTC,CASMMDRDPYYGYTF
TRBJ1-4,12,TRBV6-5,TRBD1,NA,TGTGCCAGCAGGATGGGACAGGGGGCGAATTTTTTT,CASRMGQGANFF
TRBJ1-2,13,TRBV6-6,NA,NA,TGTGCCAGCACCCCGCAAGGGAGTGGTGGCTACACCTTC,CASTPQGSGGYTF
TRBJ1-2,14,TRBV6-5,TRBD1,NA,TGTGCCAGCAGCCGCGACAGGGAGCACTATGGCTACACCTTC,CASSRDREHYGYTF
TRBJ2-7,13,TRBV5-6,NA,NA,TGTGCCAGCAGCTTGGCAGGTACCTACGAGCAGTACTTC,CASSLAGTYEQYF
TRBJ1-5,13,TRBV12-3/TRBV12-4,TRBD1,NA,TGTGCCAGCAGGACAGGGGATAATCAGCCCCAGCATTTT,CASRTGDNQPQHF
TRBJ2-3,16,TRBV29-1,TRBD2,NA,TGCAGCGTTGCTTTCAGCGGCGGGAGCAGGACAGATACGCAGTATTTT,CSVAFSGGSRTDTQYF
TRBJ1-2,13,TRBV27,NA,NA,TGTGCCAGCAGTTTAGCCGGTACAGGGTTCTACACCTTC,CASSLAGTGFYTF
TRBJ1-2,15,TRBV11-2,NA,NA,TGTGCCAGCAGCCCCCTCCGACAGATCAACTATGGCTACACCTTC,CASSPLRQINYGYTF
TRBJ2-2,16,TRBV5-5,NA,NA,TGTGCCAGCAGCTTGTATGTGACATCGAACACCGGGGAGCTGTTTTTT,CASSLYVTSNTGELFF
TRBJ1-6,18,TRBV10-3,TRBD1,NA,TGTGCCATCAGGCCCGGGACAGGGGGCCTTTCGGATAATTCACCCCTCCACTTT,CAIRPGTGGLSDNSPLHF
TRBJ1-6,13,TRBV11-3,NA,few,TGTGCCAGCAGCTTAAACTTCAATTCACCCCTCCACTTT,CASSLNFNSPLHF
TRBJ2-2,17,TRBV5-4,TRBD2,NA,TGTGCCAGCAGCTTGCATCCAGCGGGGGTTTCCACCGGGGAGCTGTTTTTT,CASSLHPAGVSTGELFF
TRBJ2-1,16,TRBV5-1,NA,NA,TGCGCCAGCAGCTTGGCCGAACAGGGAGACTACAATGAGCAGTTCTTC,CASSLAEQGDYNEQFF
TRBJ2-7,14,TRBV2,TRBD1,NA,TGTGCCAGCAGGGCGGGACAGGGGATGTACGAGCAGTACTTC,CASRAGQGMYEQYF
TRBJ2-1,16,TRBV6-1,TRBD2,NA,TGTGCCAGCAGTGAAGGGGCGGGAGGATGGGACAATGAGCAGTTCTTC,CASSEGAGGWDNEQFF
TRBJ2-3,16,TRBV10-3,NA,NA,TGTGCCATCAGTGTTAAGAGGGGACGCCAGGGGGATACGCAGTATTTT,CAISVKRGRQGDTQYF
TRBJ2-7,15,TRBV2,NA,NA,TGTGCCAGCAGTGAAGTCTCCGCGGGGTTCGACGAGCAGTACTTC,CASSEVSAGFDEQYF
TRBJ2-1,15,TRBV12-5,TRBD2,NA,TGTGCTAGTGGTCCGGGACTAGCGGGAGGTAATGAGCAGTTCTTC,CASGPGLAGGNEQFF
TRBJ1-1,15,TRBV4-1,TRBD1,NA,TGCGCCAGCAGCCAAGCTACCGACAGGGGCACTGAAGCTTTCTTT,CASSQATDRGTEAFF
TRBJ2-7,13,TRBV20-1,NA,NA,TGCAGTGCTAGTTTTGGCAATTCCTACGAGCAGTACTTC,CSASFGNSYEQYF
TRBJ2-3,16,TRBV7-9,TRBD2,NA,TGTGCCAGCAGCTCCCGACTAGCGGGCGATACAGATACGCAGTATTTT,CASSSRLAGDTDTQYF
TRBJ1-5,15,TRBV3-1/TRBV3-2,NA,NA,TGTGCCAGCAGCCAAGAGGGGGGTCTAGGTCAGCCCCAGCATTTT,CASSQEGGLGQPQHF
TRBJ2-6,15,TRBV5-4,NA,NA,TGTGCCAGCAGCTCAGCTAGCTCTGGGGCCAACGTCCTGACTTTC,CASSSASSGANVLTF
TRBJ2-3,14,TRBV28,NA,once,TGTGCCAGCAGTGAGCAAACAGCCACAGATACGCAGTATTTT,CASSEQTATDTQYF
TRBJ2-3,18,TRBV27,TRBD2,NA,TGTGCCAGCAGTTTGGGATCCTCGGGGGAGGGAGGCACAGATACGCAGTATTTT,CASSLGSSGEGGTDTQYF
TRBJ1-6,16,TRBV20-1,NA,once,TGCAGTGCTAGTCTTTCTTTCGGGGACTATAATTCACCCCTCCACTTT,CSASLSFGDYNSPLHF
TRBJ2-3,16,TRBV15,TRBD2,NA,TGTGCCACCAGCAAGCCGACTAGCGACCCCACAGATACGCAGTATTTT,CATSKPTSDPTDTQYF
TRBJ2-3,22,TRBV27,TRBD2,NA,TGTGCCAGCAGTCCTATATCCCCCTCGGCTCAACTAGCGGGGGGCGGCACAGATACGCAGTATTTT,CASSPISPSAQLAGGGTDTQYF
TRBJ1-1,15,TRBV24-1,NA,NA,TGTGCCACCAGTGACTCCCGGCGGGGACCCGATGAAGCTTTCTTT,CATSDSRRGPDEAFF
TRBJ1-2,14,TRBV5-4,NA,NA,TGTGCCAGCAGCTTGGATTTAAATCCGCGGGGCTACACCTTC,CASSLDLNPRGYTF